A single sample gave rise to the 31 T cell receptor beta chains below, sequenced in a study of T cell repertoires in cytomegalovirus infection. TCRdb re-analysed the reads in MiXCR, keeping a single row per CDR3 protein. The data hold some 220,000 distinct CDR3 sequences, with approximately 13% observed a single time. The sequenced sample consisted of PBMCs. The receptors come from a human donor in good health (CMV status not recorded). Some clones in this sample may be carry-over from other donors' samples.

This chain links TRBV28 with TRBJ2-5, with 8 bases identical to TRBD1. The CDR3 extends over 15 amino acids. Germline values: CDR1 MDHEN, CDR2 SYDVKM. V lost 5 bases and J lost 4; bases outside the gene matches: 9. In DNA form, the CDR3 reads TGTGCCAGCAGTCCCCAGGGGGCGGAAGGAGAGACCCAGTACTTC. Translating gives CASSPQGAEGETQYF. The whole variable domain, filled in from reference TRBV28 and TRBJ2-5, reads DVKVTQSSRYLVKRTGEKVFLECVQDMDHENMFWYRQDPGLGLRLIYFSYDVKMKEKGDIPEGYSVSREKKERFSLILESASTNQTSMYLCASSPQGAEGETQYFGPGTRLLVL.

V gene TRBV15 combines with J gene TRBJ2-2; 7 bases are shared with TRBD1. This CDR3 is 14 amino acids long. Germline CDR1 reads LNHNV; CDR2 reads YYDKDF (reference sequence). The junction had 7 bases not matched to a gene; V was cut back by 7 bases and J by 5 bases. CDR3 sequence: CATNYRGRTGELFF. The CDR3 nucleotides read TGTGCCACCAATTACAGGGGACGGACCGGGGAGCTGTTTTTT. The full variable domain, completed using reference TRBV15 and TRBJ2-2, is DAMVIQNPRYQVTQFGKPVTLSCSQTLNHNVMYWYQQKSSQAPKLLFHYYDKDFNNEADTPDNFQSRRPNTSFCFLDIRSPGLGDTAMYLCATNYRGRTGELFFGEGSRLTVL.

This clonotype appeared many times. V is TRBV7-2 and J is TRBJ2-3; 9 bases fit TRBD2. This CDR3 comprises 15 residues. Germline V gene sequence: CDR1 SGHTA, CDR2 FQGNSA. Losses at the gene ends were 5 bases for V and 0 bases for J; bases not matched to a gene: 3. The CDR3 reads CASSPGLASTDTQYF. The CDR3 region has the DNA TGTGCCAGCAGCCCCGGACTAGCGAGCACAGATACGCAGTATTTT.

This clonotype has at least ten counts. This chain links TRBV6-2 or TRBV6-3 with TRBJ1-2, with D tentatively TRBD1 (5 bases). The germline gives CDR1 MNHEY, CDR2 SVGEGT. The CDR3 is 14 residues long. The V and J ends lost 6 bases and 2 bases respectively, with 13 bases between them. The CDR3 is CASRKPGRNYGYTF. CDR3 nucleotides: TGTGCCAGCAGGAAACCAGGGAGAAACTATGGCTACACCTTC.

There are many counts of this clonotype. The chain links TRBV28 to TRBJ1-2; D is perhaps TRBD1 (5 bases). The CDR3 runs to 13 residues. V lost 7 bases and J lost 2, with 11 bases in between. The germline gives CDR1 MDHEN, CDR2 SYDVKM. The CDR3 region has the DNA TGTGCCAGCACCTCCCCAGGGAACTATGGCTACACCTTC. It is translated as CASTSPGNYGYTF.

This clonotype has at least ten counts. CDR3 residues: CASRSTGASYNEQFF. For the CDR3, the DNA is TGTGCCAGCAGATCGACAGGGGCCTCCTACAATGAGCAGTTCTTC. The chain is built from TRBV7-8 and TRBJ2-1, with TRBD1 matching 8 bases. J lost 0 bases, V lost 6 bases, and 4 bases had no gene match. The germline gives CDR1 SGHVS, CDR2 FQNEAQ. This CDR3 region has 15 residues.

This clonotype was observed at least ten times. The rearrangement links TRBV11-2 to TRBJ1-2, with 7 bases aligning to TRBD1. J gave up 7 bases and V 5 bases, and 7 bases lay outside the gene matches. Germline CDR1 SGHAT, CDR2 FQNNGV. This CDR3 spans 13 amino acids. Here the CDR3 DNA reads TGTGCCAGCAGCAAGACAGGGAATAGTGGCTACACCTTC. Amino acids: CASSKTGNSGYTF.

This clonotype was picked up a small number of times. The chain joins TRBV5-1 to TRBJ2-7, with D perhaps matching TRBD1 (6 bases). V was shortened by 4 bases and J by 4 bases, with 12 bases between the two germline ends. In germline, CDR1 is SGHRS, CDR2 YFSETQ. The CDR3 has 13 residues. The chain's CDR3 is CASSPWTAYEQYF. The CDR3 DNA sequence: TGCGCCAGCAGCCCCTGGACAGCTTACGAGCAGTACTTC. Full variable domain (missing parts from reference TRBV5-1 and TRBJ2-7): KAGVTQTPRYLIKTRGQQVTLSCSPISGHRSVSWYQQTPGQGLQFLFEYFSETQRNKGNFPGRFSGRQFSNSRSEMNVSTLELGDSALYLCASSPWTAYEQYFGPGTRLTVT.

In its sample, this clonotype was seen many times. This sequence joins TRBV5-1 and TRBJ2-1; 7 bases map to TRBD2. CDR1 is SGHRS, CDR2 YFSETQ, per germline. The J segment lost 3 bases and the V segment lost 3 bases, leaving 9 bases of the junction unmatched. The CDR3 is 16 residues long. The CDR3 loop reads CASSSSGSGYYNEQFF. For the CDR3, the DNA is TGCGCCAGCAGCTCGTCGGGTAGCGGGTACTACAATGAGCAGTTCTTC.

This chain joins TRBV30 and TRBJ2-2; D is uncertain. The germline gives CDR1 GTSNPN, CDR2 SVGIG (reference sequence). CDR3 length equals 15 residues. Between the trimmed V and J ends, which lost 2 bases and 0 bases, there was a span of 10 bases. The CDR3 sequence: CAWSKTFANTGELFF. For the CDR3, the DNA is TGTGCCTGGAGTAAGACATTTGCGAACACCGGGGAGCTGTTTTTT.

This clonotype was detected a few times. The chain carries TRBV12-3 or TRBV12-4 and TRBJ2-7; no firm D call. Trimming removed 10 bases from V and 9 bases from J, with 19 bases in between. The CDR3 is made up of 12 amino acids. Here the CDR3 reads CATKGPNNRQYF. The CDR3 DNA reads TGTGCCACCAAGGGTCCAAATAATAGGCAGTACTTC.

The chain employs TRBV6-2 or TRBV6-3 and TRBJ2-7; 8 bases fit TRBD2. The CDR3 is 13 residues long. Germline trimming cut 8 bases from V and 5 bases from J; bases unmatched to any gene: 8. The germline V gene has CDR1 MNHEY and CDR2 SVGEGT. The CDR3 loop is CASAGGGANEQYF. For the CDR3, the DNA is TGTGCCAGCGCCGGGGGGGGGGCCAACGAGCAGTACTTC.

This clonotype has at least ten counts. This chain connects TRBV6-1 to TRBJ2-7; D is possibly TRBD2 (5 bases). This CDR3 is built from 14 residues. Trimming stripped 7 bases from V and 6 bases from J, with 19 bases between. Germline-derived CDR1 and CDR2 are MNHNS and SASEGT. In DNA, the CDR3 is TGTGCCAGCATTCCTAGCCGTCAGGTTGGCGAGCAGTACTTC. It translates to CASIPSRQVGEQYF.

This clonotype was recorded at least ten times. CDR3 region: CASSLVAGTSNTEAFF. The CDR3 nucleotides read TGTGCCAGCAGCTTAGTAGCCGGGACATCGAACACTGAAGCTTTCTTT. The chain employs TRBV7-2 and TRBJ1-1, with D possibly matching TRBD1 (6 bases). V was pared by 1 base and J by 1 base, with 13 bases between. Germline V gene lookup returns CDR1 SGHTA and CDR2 FQGNSA. The CDR3 length is 16 residues.

This clonotype was observed many times. The V call is TRBV7-2, the J call TRBJ2-6, with 12 bases identical to TRBD1. The CDR3 loop spans 19 amino acids. Germline V CDR1 and CDR2: SGHTA, FQGNSA. The ends lost 3 bases at V and 1 base at J; junction bases unmatched: 7. CDR3 nucleotide sequence: TGTGCCAGCAGCTTCCCCCCGGGACAGGGGGCGTCTGGGGCCAACGTCCTGACTTTC. As protein: CASSFPPGQGASGANVLTF.

The gene calls are TRBV27 and TRBJ2-2; no firm D call. This CDR3 is 15 amino acids long. Germline values: CDR1 MNHEY, CDR2 SMNVEV (reference sequence). With 2 bases removed from V and 2 bases from J, the gap between germline ends came to 9 bases. The CDR3 here is CASSLGYFNTGELFF. DNA of the CDR3: TGTGCCAGCAGTTTAGGCTATTTTAACACCGGGGAGCTGTTTTTT.

This clonotype was found many times. V is TRBV7-2 and J is TRBJ2-1; the D is unclear. Germline V gene data show CDR1 as SGHTA and CDR2 as FQGNSA. V gave up 0 bases and J gave up 8 bases, with 11 bases separating them. The CDR3 has 14 amino acids. The CDR3 DNA reads TGTGCCAGCAGCTTAGCCCTTCGGGTTGATGAGCAGTTCTTC. Its translation: CASSLALRVDEQFF.

This clonotype was counted only a few times. The genes are TRBV28 and TRBJ1-3; D remains ambiguous. The germline V gene has CDR1 MDHEN and CDR2 SYDVKM. The ends were cut back, 2 bases at V and 1 base at J, with 6 bases in the middle. CDR3 length: 14 residues. CDR3: CASSLHFSGNTIYF. The CDR3 nucleotides are TGTGCCAGCAGTTTACACTTTTCTGGAAACACCATATATTTT.

This chain joins TRBV7-2 and TRBJ2-5; a possible D gene is TRBD2 (5 bases). V gave up 3 bases and J gave up 1 base, with 9 bases separating them. This CDR3 has 14 residues. Germline lookup yields CDR1 SGHTA and CDR2 FQGNSA. CDR3 region: CASSFSTSQETQYF. The CDR3 DNA sequence: TGTGCCAGCAGCTTTAGTACTAGCCAAGAGACCCAGTACTTC.

This clonotype was counted many times. V and J are TRBV12-3 or TRBV12-4 and TRBJ2-1, with 9 bases fitting TRBD2. CDR3 length: 14 residues. V trimming: 7 bases; J trimming: 12 bases; junction bases outside the gene matches: 13. Here the CDR3 reads CASTFGGGVLRQFF. In nucleotides, the CDR3 is TGTGCCAGCACTTTTGGCGGGGGGGTACTCCGGCAGTTCTTC.

CDR3 DNA: TGTGCCAGTAGTGTCGACCGCAATCAGCCCCAGCATTTT. Its protein product is CASSVDRNQPQHF. The chain couples TRBV19 to TRBJ1-5; D gene uncertain. With 5 bases removed from V and 2 bases from J, the gap between germline ends came to 7 bases. The CDR3 is 13 amino acids. Germline V gene data show CDR1 as LNHDA and CDR2 as SQIVND (reference sequence).

This clonotype was detected many times. J is TRBJ2-1 and V is TRBV2; 11 nucleotides line up with TRBD2. Per germline, CDR1 SNHLY and CDR2 FYNNEI. With V trimmed by 1 base and J by 3 bases, 14 bases remained unmatched. CDR3 length: 20 residues. The CDR3 region has the DNA TGTGCCAGCAGTGAAGACAGGGAAGGCCTAGCGGGAGGATTCTACAATGAGCAGTTCTTC. It specifies CASSEDREGLAGGFYNEQFF.

This chain links TRBV15 with TRBJ1-5, with 7 bases identical to TRBD1. Per the germline V gene, CDR1 is LNHNV and CDR2 is YYDKDF (reference sequence). CDR3 size: 16 residues. The trim removed 0 bases at V and 8 bases at J, leaving 10 bases unmatched. CDR3 in amino acids: CATSRDSSTGLEPQHF. The CDR3 coding sequence is TGTGCCACCAGCAGAGATTCCTCGACAGGGTTGGAGCCCCAGCATTTT. Full variable domain (missing parts from reference TRBV15 and TRBJ1-5): DAMVIQNPRYQVTQFGKPVTLSCSQTLNHNVMYWYQQKSSQAPKLLFHYYDKDFNNEADTPDNFQSRRPNTSFCFLDIRSPGLGDTAMYLCATSRDSSTGLEPQHFGDGTRLSIL.

This clonotype has just a few counts. This chain links TRBV28 with TRBJ1-1; D may be TRBD1 (5 bases). CDR1 and CDR2 (germline): MDHEN, SYDVKM. CDR3 length: 17 residues. V gave up 2 bases and J gave up 0 bases, with 16 bases separating them. The CDR3 DNA follows: TGTGCCAGCAGTTTACGGATGGGGGGGGGAATGAACACTGAAGCTTTCTTT. It is translated as CASSLRMGGGMNTEAFF.

This clonotype has at least ten counts. The gene calls are TRBV23-1 and TRBJ1-1; the D gene is possibly TRBD1 (6 bases). TRBV23-1 is noted as an ORF with a role that remains uncertain. There are 13 residues in the CDR3. V was cut by 4 bases and J by 8 bases, with 14 bases left in between. CDR3 protein: CASSPQGVAEAFF. The CDR3 DNA sequence: TGCGCCAGCAGTCCACAGGGAGTTGCGGAAGCTTTCTTT.

This clonotype was observed many times. The rearrangement links TRBV5-4 to TRBJ2-4; a weak D match, TRBD2 (5 bases). Germline CDR1 SGHNT, CDR2 YYREEE (reference sequence). The CDR3 length is 16 residues. V was shortened by 3 bases and J by 6 bases, with 19 bases between the two germline ends. The CDR3 region has the DNA TGTGCCAGCAGCTCAAGCCTCCGGGGTGGTTCAAACATTCAGTACTTC. Its protein product is CASSSSLRGGSNIQYF. Together with reference TRBV5-4 and TRBJ2-4, the CDR3 gives the full variable domain: ETGVTQSPTHLIKTRGQQVTLRCSSQSGHNTVSWYQQALGQGPQFIFQYYREEENGRGNFPPRFSGLQFPNYSSELNVNALELDDSALYLCASSSSLRGGSNIQYFGAGTRLSVL.

This clonotype was counted only a few times. The CDR3 sequence: CASTADYNSPLHF. The CDR3 DNA follows: TGTGCCAGCACCGCAGATTATAATTCACCCCTCCACTTT. The chain is built from TRBV28 and TRBJ1-6; D gene ambiguous. V gave up 7 bases and J gave up 4 bases, with 8 bases separating them. Germline CDR1 is MDHEN and CDR2 is SYDVKM. CDR3 length equals 13 residues.

Only a few counts were recorded for this clonotype. This sequence joins TRBV3-1 and TRBJ1-1, with 8 bases aligning to TRBD1. Germline-derived CDR1 and CDR2 are LGHDT and YNNKEL (reference sequence). V was pared by 4 bases and J by 5 bases, with 9 bases of the junction left unmatched. The CDR3 contains 15 residues. CDR3 bases: TGTGCCAGCAGCCTACAGGGGGGCGGGGAAACTGAAGCTTTCTTT. Its protein product is CASSLQGGGETEAFF. Based on the CDR3 plus reference TRBV3-1 and TRBJ1-1, the full variable domain is DTAVSQTPKYLVTQMGNDKSIKCEQNLGHDTMYWYKQDSKKFLKIMFSYNNKELIINETVPNRFSPKSPDKAHLNLHINSLELGDSAVYFCASSLQGGGETEAFFGQGTRLTVV.

This clonotype was picked up a small number of times. The chain is built from TRBV6-2 or TRBV6-3 and TRBJ2-3; 8 bases map to TRBD1. V was clipped by 8 bases and J by 1 base; unmatched bases: 5. Per germline, CDR1 MNHEY and CDR2 SVGEGT. The CDR3 is 14 residues long. The CDR3, as DNA: TGTGCCAGCCATTTGACAGGGGGCACAGATACGCAGTATTTT. This codes for CASHLTGGTDTQYF.

The sample holds a few counts of this clonotype. The chain is built from TRBV3-1 and TRBJ2-1; the D is unclear. V shed 4 bases and J shed 6 bases, with 19 bases lying between them. The CDR3 runs to 16 residues. Germline V gives CDR1 LGHDT, CDR2 YNNKEL (reference sequence). The CDR3 nucleotides read TGTGCCAGCAGCCTATCCCCGGGTGTACACTTCAATGAGCAGTTCTTC. Its protein product is CASSLSPGVHFNEQFF.

This sequence joins TRBV29-1 and TRBJ2-4; a possible D gene is TRBD2 (6 bases). The CDR3 length is 15 residues. CDR1 and CDR2 (germline): SQVTM, ANQGSEA. Trimming left V 7 bases short and J 1 base short, with 17 bases between. This CDR3 reads CSARESSLAKNIQYF. For the CDR3, the DNA is TGCAGCGCCCGGGAGTCCAGCCTCGCCAAAAACATTCAGTACTTC. Supplemented by reference TRBV29-1 and TRBJ2-4, the full variable domain reads SAVISQKPSRDICQRGTSLTIQCQVDSQVTMMFWYRQQPGQSLTLIATANQGSEATYESGFVIDKFPISRPNLTFSTLTVSNMSPEDSSIYLCSARESSLAKNIQYFGAGTRLSVL.